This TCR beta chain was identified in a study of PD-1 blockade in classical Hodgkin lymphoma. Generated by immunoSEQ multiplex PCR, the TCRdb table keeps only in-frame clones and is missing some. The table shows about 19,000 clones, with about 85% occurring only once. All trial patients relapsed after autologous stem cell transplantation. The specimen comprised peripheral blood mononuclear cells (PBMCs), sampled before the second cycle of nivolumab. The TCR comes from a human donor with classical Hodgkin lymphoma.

CDR3 sequence reads: CASSVTGTGGYNEQFF. CDR3 bases: TGTGCCAGCAGCGTAACCGGGACAGGGGGATACAATGAGCAGTTCTTC. This sequence joins TRBV9 and TRBJ2-1; 11 positions agree with TRBD1. V shed 1 base, J shed 4 bases, and the junction held 4 bases outside the gene matches. Germline loops: CDR1 SGDLS, CDR2 YYNGEE. The CDR3 extends over 16 amino acids.